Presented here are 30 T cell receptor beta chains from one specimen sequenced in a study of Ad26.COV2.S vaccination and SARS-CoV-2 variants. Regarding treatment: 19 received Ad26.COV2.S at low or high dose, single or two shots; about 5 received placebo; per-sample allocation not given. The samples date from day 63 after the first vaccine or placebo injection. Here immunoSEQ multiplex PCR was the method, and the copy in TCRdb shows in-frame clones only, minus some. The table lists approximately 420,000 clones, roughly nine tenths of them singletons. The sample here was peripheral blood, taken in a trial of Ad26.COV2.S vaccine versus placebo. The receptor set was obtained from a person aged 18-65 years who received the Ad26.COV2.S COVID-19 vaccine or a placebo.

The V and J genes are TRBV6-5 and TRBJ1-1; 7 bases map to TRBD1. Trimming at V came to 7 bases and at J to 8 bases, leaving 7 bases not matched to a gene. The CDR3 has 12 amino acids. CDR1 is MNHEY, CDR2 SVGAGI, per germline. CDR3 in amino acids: CASTSQGLEAFF. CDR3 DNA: TGTGCCAGCACTTCACAGGGGCTGGAAGCTTTCTTT.

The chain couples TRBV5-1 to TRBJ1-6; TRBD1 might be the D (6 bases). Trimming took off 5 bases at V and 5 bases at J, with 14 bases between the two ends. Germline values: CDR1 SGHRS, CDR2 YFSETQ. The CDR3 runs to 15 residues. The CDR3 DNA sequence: TGCGCCAGCAGGCCCCGACAGGCGGATAATTCACCCCTCCACTTT. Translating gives CASRPRQADNSPLHF.

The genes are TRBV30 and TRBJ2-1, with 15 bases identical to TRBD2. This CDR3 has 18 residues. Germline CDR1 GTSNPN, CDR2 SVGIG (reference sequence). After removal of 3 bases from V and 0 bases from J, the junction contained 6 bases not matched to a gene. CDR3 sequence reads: CAWRSGTSGGSSYNEQFF. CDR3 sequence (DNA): TGTGCCTGGAGATCCGGGACTAGCGGGGGGAGCTCCTACAATGAGCAGTTCTTC. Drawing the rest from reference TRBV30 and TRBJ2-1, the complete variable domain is SQTIHQWPATLVQPVGSPLSLECTVEGTSNPNLYWYRQAAGRGLQLLFYSVGIGQISSEVPQNLSASRPQDRQFILSSKKLLLSDSGFYLCAWRSGTSGGSSYNEQFFGPGTRLTVL.

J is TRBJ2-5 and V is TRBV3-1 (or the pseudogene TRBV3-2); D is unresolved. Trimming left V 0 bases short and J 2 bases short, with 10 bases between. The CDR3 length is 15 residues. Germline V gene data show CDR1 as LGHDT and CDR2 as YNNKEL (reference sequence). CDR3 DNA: TGTGCCAGCAGCCAAGAGCCGGGCAGTCAAGAGACCCAGTACTTC. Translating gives CASSQEPGSQETQYF.

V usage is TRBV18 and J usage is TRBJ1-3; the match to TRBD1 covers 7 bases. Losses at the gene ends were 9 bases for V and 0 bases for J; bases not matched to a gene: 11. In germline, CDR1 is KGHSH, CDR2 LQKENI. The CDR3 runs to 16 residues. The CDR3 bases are TGTGCCAGTTCTACTTCGGACAGGAACTCTGGAAACACCATATATTTT. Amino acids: CASSTSDRNSGNTIYF.

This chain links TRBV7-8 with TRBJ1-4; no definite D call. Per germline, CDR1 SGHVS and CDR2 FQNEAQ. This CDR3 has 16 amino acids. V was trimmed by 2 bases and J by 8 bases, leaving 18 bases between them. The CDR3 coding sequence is TGTGCCAGCAGCTTAACCCCCCGGACCCTCGGGGAAAAACTGTTTTTT. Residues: CASSLTPRTLGEKLFF.

The DNA of the CDR3 is TGTGCCAGCAGTTTACAGGGCTATGGAGGCTACACCTTC. This gives the protein CASSLQGYGGYTF. The chain has TRBV6-6 and TRBJ1-2, with TRBD1 as a possible D gene (6 bases). Germline-derived CDR1 and CDR2 are MNHNY and SVGAGI (reference sequence). Trimming shortened V by 4 bases and J by 8 bases, and 14 bases separated the two germline ends. CDR3 size: 13 residues.

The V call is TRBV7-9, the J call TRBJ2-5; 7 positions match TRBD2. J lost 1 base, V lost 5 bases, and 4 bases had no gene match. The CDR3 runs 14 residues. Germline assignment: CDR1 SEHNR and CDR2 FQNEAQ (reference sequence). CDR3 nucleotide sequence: TGTGCCAGCAGCCGCAGCGGGGCCCAAGAGACCCAGTACTTC. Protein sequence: CASSRSGAQETQYF.

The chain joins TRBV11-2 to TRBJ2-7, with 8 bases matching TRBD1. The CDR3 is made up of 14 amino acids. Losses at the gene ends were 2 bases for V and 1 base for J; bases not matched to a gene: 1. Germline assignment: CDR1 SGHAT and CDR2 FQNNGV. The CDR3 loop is CASSLQGASYEQYF. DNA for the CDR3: TGTGCCAGCAGCTTACAGGGGGCATCCTACGAGCAGTACTTC.

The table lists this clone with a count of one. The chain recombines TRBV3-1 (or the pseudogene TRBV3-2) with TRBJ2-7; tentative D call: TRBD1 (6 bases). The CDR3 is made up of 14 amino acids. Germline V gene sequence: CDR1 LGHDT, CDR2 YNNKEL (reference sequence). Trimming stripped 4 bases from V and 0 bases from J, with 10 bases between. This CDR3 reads CASSLDRASYEQYF. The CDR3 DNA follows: TGTGCCAGCAGCCTGGACAGAGCCTCCTACGAGCAGTACTTC.

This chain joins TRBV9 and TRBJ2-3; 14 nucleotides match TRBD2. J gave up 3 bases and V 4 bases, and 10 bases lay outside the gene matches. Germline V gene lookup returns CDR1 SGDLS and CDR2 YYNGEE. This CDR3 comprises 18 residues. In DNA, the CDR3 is TGTGCCAGCAGCCCGGGGACTAGCGGGGGCCAAGTTACAGATACGCAGTATTTT. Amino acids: CASSPGTSGGQVTDTQYF. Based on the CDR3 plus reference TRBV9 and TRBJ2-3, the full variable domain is DSGVTQTPKHLITATGQRVTLRCSPRSGDLSVYWYQQSLDQGLQFLIQYYNGEERAKGNILERFSAQQFPDLHSELNLSSLELGDSALYFCASSPGTSGGQVTDTQYFGPGTRLTVL.

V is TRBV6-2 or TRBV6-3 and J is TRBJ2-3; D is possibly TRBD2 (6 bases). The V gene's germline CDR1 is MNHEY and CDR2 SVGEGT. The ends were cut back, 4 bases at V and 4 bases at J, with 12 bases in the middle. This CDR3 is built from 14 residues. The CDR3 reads CASSSPSASDTQYF. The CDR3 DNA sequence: TGTGCCAGCAGTTCTCCTAGCGCCTCAGATACGCAGTATTTT.

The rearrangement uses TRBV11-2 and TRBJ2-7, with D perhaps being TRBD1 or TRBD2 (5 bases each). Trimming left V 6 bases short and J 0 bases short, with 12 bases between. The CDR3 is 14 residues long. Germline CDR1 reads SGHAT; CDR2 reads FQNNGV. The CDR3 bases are TGTGCCAGCAGGGTGGGACGGAACTCCTACGAGCAGTACTTC. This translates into CASRVGRNSYEQYF.

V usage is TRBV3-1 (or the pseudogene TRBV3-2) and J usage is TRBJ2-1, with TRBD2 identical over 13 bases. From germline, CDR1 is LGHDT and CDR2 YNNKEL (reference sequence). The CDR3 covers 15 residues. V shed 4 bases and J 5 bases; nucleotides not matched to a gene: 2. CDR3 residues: CASSPGTSGDNEQFF. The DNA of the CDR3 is TGTGCCAGCAGCCCCGGGACTAGCGGGGACAATGAGCAGTTCTTC.

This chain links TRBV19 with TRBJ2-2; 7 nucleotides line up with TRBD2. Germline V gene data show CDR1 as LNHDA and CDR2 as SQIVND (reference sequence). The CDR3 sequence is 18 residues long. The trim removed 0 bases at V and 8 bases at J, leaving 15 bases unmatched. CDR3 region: CASSIDGTAGFHRGELFF. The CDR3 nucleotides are TGTGCCAGTAGTATAGACGGCACAGCGGGATTTCATAGAGGGGAGCTGTTTTTT.

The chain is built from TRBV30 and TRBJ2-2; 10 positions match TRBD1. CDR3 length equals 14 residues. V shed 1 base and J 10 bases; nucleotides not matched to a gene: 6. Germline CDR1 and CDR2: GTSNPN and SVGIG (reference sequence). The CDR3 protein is CAWSAGQGMEELFF. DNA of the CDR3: TGTGCCTGGAGTGCGGGACAGGGGATGGAGGAGCTGTTTTTT.

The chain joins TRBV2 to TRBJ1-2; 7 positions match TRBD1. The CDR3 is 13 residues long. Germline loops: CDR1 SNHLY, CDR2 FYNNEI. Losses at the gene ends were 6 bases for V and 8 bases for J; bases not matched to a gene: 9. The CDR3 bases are TGTGCCAGCAGGGACGACAGGGTAGTAGGCTACACCTTC. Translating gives CASRDDRVVGYTF.

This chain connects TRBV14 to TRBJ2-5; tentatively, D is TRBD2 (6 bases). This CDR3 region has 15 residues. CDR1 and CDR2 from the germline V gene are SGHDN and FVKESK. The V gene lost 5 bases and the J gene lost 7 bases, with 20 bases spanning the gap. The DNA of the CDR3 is TGTGCCAGCAGCTCGGGCGGGGCGGATTGGGGGACCCAGTACTTC. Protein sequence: CASSSGGADWGTQYF. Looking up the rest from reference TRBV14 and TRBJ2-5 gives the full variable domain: EAGVTQFPSHSVIEKGQTVTLRCDPISGHDNLYWYRRVMGKEIKFLLHFVKESKQDESGMPNNRFLAERTGGTYSTLKVQPAELEDSGVYFCASSSGGADWGTQYFGPGTRLLVL.

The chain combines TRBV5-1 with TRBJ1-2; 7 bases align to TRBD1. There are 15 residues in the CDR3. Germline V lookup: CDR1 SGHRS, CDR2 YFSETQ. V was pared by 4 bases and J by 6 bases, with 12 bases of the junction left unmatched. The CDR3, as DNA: TGCGCCAGCAGCCTACTCCAGACAGGGAGAAATGGCTACACCTTC. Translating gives CASSLLQTGRNGYTF.

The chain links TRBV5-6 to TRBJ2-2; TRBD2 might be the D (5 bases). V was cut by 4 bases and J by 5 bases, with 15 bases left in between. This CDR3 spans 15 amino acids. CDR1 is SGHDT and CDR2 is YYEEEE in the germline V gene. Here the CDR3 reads CASSKTGLETGELFF. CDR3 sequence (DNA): TGTGCCAGCAGCAAAACGGGATTGGAGACCGGGGAGCTGTTTTTT.

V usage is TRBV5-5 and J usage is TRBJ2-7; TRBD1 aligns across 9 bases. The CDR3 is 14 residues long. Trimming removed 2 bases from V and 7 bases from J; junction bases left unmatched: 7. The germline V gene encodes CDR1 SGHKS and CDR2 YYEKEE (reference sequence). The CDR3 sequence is CASSFRTGALEQYF. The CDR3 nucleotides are TGTGCCAGCAGCTTTAGGACAGGGGCCTTGGAGCAGTACTTC.

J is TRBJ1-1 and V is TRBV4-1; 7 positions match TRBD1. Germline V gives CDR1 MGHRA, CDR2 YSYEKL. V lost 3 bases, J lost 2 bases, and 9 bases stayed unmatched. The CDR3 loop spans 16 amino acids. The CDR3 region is CASSHGQDLKNTEAFF. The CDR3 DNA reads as TGCGCCAGCAGCCACGGACAGGACCTCAAAAACACTGAAGCTTTCTTT.

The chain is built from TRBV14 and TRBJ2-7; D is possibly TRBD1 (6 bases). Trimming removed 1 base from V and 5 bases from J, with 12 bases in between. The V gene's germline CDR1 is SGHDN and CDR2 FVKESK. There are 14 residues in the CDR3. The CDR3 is CASSQGTVVNEQYF. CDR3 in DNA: TGTGCCAGCAGCCAAGGGACAGTCGTAAACGAGCAGTACTTC. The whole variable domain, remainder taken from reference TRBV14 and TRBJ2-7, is EAGVTQFPSHSVIEKGQTVTLRCDPISGHDNLYWYRRVMGKEIKFLLHFVKESKQDESGMPNNRFLAERTGGTYSTLKVQPAELEDSGVYFCASSQGTVVNEQYFGPGTRLTVT.

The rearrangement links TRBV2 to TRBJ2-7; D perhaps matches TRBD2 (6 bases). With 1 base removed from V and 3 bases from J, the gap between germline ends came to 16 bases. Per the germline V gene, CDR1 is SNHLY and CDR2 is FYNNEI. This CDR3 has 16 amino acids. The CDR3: CASSEGLPGLNYEQYF. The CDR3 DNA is TGTGCCAGCAGTGAAGGACTGCCGGGACTCAACTACGAGCAGTACTTC.

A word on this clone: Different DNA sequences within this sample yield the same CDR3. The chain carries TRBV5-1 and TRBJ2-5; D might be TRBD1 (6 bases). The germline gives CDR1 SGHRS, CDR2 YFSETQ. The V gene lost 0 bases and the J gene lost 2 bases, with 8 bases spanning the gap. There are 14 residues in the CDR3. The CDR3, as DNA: TGCGCCAGCAGCTTGGGAGACAGGCAAGAGACCCAGTACTTC. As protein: CASSLGDRQETQYF.

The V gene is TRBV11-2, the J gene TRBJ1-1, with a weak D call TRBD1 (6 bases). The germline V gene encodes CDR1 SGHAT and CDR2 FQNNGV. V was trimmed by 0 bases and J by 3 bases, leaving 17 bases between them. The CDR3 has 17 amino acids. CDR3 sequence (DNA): TGTGCCAGCAGCTTAGATCACAGGGAAGGGGTCGACACTGAAGCTTTCTTT. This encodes CASSLDHREGVDTEAFF. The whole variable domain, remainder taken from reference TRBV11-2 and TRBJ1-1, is EAGVAQSPRYKIIEKRQSVAFWCNPISGHATLYWYQQILGQGPKLLIQFQNNGVVDDSQLPKDRFSAERLKGVDSTLKIQPAKLEDSAVYLCASSLDHREGVDTEAFFGQGTRLTVV.

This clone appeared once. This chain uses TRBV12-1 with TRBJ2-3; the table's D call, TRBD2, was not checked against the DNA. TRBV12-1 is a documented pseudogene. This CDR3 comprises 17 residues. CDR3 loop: CASSPRGLDVGTDTQYF. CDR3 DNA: TGTGCCAGCAGCCCCCGTGGACTGGACGTGGGCACAGATACGCAGTATTTT.

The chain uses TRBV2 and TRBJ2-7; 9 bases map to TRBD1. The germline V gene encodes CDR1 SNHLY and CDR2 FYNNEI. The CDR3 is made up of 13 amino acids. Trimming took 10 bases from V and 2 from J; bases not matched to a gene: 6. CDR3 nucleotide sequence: TGTGCCATAAGGGGGACAGGGCCCTACGAGCAGTACTTC. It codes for CAIRGTGPYEQYF.

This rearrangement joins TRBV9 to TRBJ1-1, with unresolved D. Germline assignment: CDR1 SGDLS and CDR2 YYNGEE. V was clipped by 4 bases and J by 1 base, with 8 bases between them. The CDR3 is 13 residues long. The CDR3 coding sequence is TGTGCCAGCAGCCATGACAAGAACACTGAAGCTTTCTTT. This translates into CASSHDKNTEAFF.

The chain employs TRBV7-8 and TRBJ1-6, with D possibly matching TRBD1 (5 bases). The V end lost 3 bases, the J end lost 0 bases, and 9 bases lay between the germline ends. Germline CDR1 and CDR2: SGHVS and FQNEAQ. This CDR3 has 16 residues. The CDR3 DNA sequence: TGTGCCAGCAGCTTGACAGATAGCTCCTATAATTCACCCCTCCACTTT. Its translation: CASSLTDSSYNSPLHF.